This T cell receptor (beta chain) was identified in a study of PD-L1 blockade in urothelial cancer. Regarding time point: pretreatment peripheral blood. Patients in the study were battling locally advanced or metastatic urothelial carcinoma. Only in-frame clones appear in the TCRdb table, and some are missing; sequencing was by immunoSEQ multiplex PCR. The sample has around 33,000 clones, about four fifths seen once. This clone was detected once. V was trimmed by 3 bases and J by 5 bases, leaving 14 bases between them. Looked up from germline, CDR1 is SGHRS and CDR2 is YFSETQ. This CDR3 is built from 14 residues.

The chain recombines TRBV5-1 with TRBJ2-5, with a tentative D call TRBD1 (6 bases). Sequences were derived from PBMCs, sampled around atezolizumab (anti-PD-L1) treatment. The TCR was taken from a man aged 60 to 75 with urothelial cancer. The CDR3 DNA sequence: TGCGCCAGCAGCTCCAGGGGTGTTTTGGAGACCCAGTACTTC. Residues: CASSSRGVLETQYF.